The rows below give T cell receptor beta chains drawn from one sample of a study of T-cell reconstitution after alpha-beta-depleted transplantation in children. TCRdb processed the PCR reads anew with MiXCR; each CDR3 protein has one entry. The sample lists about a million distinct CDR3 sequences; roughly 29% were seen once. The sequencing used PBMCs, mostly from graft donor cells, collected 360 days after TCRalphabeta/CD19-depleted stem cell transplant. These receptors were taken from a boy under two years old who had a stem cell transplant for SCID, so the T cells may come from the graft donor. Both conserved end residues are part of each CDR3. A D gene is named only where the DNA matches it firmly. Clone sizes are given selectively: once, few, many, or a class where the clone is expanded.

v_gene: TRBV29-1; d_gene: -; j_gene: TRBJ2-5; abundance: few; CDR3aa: CSVSWRGETQYF; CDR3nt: TGCAGCGTTTCATGGAGGGGAGAGACCCAGTACTTC
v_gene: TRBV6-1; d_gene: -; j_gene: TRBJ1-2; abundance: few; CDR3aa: CASSPLDSLGNYGYTF; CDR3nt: TGTGCCAGCAGTCCTCTCGACAGCCTAGGAAACTATGGCTACACCTTC
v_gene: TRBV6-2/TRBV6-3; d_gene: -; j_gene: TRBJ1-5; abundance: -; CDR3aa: CASSYLAEPQHF; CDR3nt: TGTGCCAGCAGTTACCTGGCGGAGCCCCAGCATTTT
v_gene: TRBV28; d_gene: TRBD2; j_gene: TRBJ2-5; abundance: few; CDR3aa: CASSLSPGLAWQETQYF; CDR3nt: TGTGCCAGCAGTTTATCCCCCGGACTAGCCTGGCAAGAGACCCAGTACTTC
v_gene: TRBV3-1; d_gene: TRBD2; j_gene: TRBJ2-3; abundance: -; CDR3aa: CASSRQRGATDTQYF; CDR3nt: TGTGCCAGCAGCCGCCAGCGGGGGGCCACAGATACGCAGTATTTT
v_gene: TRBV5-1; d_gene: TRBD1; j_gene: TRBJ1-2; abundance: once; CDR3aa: CASSSPGGGDYGYTF; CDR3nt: TGCGCCAGCAGCTCACCAGGGGGTGGGGACTATGGCTACACCTTC
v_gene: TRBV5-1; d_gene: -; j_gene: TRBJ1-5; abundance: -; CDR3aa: CASSWAGDQPQHF; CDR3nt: TGCGCCAGCAGCTGGGCTGGAGATCAGCCCCAGCATTTT
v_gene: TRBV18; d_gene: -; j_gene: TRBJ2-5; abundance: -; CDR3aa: CASSPPRGEETQYF; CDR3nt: TGTGCCAGCTCACCGCCGCGGGGAGAAGAGACCCAGTACTTC
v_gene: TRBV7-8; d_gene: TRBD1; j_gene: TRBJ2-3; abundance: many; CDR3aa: CASSLTGSRDTQYF; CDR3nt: TGTGCCAGCAGCCTGACAGGGTCGAGAGATACGCAGTATTTT
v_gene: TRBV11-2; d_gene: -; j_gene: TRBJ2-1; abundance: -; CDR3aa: CASSWGGRLRAIEQFF; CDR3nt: TGTGCCAGCAGCTGGGGGGGCCGGCTTAGAGCGATCGAGCAGTTCTTC
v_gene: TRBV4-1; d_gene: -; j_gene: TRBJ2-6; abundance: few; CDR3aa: CASSPSGFSGANVLTF; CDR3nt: TGCGCCAGCAGCCCCTCGGGGTTCTCTGGGGCCAACGTCCTGACTTTC
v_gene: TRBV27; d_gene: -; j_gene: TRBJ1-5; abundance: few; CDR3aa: CASSLRGINQPQHF; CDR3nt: TGTGCCAGCAGTTTAAGGGGTATCAATCAGCCCCAGCATTTT
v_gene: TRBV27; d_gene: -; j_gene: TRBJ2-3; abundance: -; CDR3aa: CASSFVPGVGTDTQYF; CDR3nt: TGTGCCAGCAGTTTCGTGCCCGGGGTGGGAACAGATACGCAGTATTTT
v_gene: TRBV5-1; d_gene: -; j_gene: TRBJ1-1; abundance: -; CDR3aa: CASSIGQADGTEAFF; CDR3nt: TGCGCCAGCAGCATAGGGCAGGCGGACGGCACTGAAGCTTTCTTT
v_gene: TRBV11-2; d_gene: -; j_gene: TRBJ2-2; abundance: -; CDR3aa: CASSPRPANTGELFF; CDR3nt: TGTGCCAGCAGCCCCAGGCCGGCGAACACCGGGGAGCTGTTTTTT
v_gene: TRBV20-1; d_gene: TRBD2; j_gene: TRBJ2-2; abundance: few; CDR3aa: CSAPRGSGGNTGELFF; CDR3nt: TGCAGTGCTCCCCGTGGGAGCGGGGGCAACACCGGGGAGCTGTTTTTT
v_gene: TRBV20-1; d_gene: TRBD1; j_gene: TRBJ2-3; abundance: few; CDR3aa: CSAGTTGGAGTDTQYF; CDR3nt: TGCAGTGCTGGGACGACAGGGGGCGCGGGCACAGATACGCAGTATTTT
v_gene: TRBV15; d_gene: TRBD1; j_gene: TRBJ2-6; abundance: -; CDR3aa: CATSSRFTGTGGTGANVLTF; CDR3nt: TGTGCCACCAGCAGTCGATTTACCGGGACAGGGGGAACCGGGGCCAACGTCCTGACTTTC
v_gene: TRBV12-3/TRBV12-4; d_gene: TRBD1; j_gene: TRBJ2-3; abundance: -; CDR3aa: CASSFWSGTGDEVTDTQYF; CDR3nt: TGTGCCAGCAGTTTTTGGTCTGGGACAGGGGACGAGGTCACAGATACGCAGTATTTT
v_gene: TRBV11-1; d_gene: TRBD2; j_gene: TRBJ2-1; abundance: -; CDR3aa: CASSFLSRASGYNEQFF; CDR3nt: TGTGCCAGCAGCTTCCTCAGTCGGGCTAGCGGCTACAATGAGCAGTTCTTC
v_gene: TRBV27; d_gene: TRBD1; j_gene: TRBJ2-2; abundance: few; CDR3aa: CATRTGWITGELFF; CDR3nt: TGTGCCACCCGGACAGGGTGGATCACCGGGGAGCTGTTTTTT
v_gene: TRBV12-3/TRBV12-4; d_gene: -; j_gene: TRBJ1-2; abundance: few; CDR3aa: CASVRPGVVGGYTF; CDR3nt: TGTGCCAGCGTCAGGCCCGGGGTAGTTGGTGGCTACACCTTC
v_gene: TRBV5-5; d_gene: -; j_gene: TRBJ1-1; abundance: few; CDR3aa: CASSLYGTEAFF; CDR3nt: TGTGCCAGCAGCTTGTACGGGACTGAAGCTTTCTTT
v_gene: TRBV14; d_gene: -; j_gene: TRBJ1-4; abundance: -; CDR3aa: CASSQGKQGREKLFF; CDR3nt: TGTGCCAGCAGCCAAGGCAAGCAGGGGCGAGAAAAACTGTTTTTT
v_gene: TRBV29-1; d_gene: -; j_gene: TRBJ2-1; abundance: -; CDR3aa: CSVAGFVEQFF; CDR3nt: TGCAGCGTTGCCGGGTTCGTAGAGCAGTTCTTC
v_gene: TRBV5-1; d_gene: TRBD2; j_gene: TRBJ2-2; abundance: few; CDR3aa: CASSLGLAGVPNIGELFF; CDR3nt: TGCGCCAGCAGCTTGGGACTAGCGGGGGTACCGAACATCGGGGAGCTGTTTTTT
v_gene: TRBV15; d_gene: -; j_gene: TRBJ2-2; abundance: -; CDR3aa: CATSRDPAVNTGELFF; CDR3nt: TGTGCCACCAGCAGAGACCCGGCAGTAAACACCGGGGAGCTGTTTTTT
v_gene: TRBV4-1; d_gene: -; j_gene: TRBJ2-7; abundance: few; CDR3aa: CASSQDRGLHRVSYEQYF; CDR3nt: TGCGCCAGCAGCCAAGATCGGGGACTGCACAGGGTGTCCTACGAGCAGTACTTC
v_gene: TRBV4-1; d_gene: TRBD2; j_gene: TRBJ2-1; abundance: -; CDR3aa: CASSHPSGGASFEQFF; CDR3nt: TGCGCCAGCAGCCACCCTAGCGGGGGGGCCAGCTTTGAGCAGTTCTTC
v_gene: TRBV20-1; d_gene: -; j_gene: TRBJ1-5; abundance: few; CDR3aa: CSARVQTGQAAQHF; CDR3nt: TGCAGTGCTAGAGTCCAGACGGGGCAGGCAGCCCAGCATTTT